These 27 T cell receptor beta chains originate from one sample sequenced in a study of T cell repertoires in cytomegalovirus infection. Their recognized antigens are unknown. TCRdb reprocessed the reads with MiXCR, giving one entry per CDR3 protein. The data hold some 590,000 distinct CDR3 sequences, with around 40% observed a single time. The specimen was cultured PBMCs, collected from culture after CMV antigen stimulation. The receptor set was obtained from a human donor in good health (CMV status not recorded). Some clones in this sample may be carry-over from other donors' samples.

The chain carries TRBV24-1 and TRBJ2-2, with 7 bases matching TRBD2. Germline V CDR1 and CDR2: KGHDR, SFDVKD. V trimming: 5 bases; J trimming: 4 bases; junction bases outside the gene matches: 3. The CDR3 extends over 14 amino acids. In DNA form, the CDR3 reads TGTGCCACCAGTGGTAGCGGGCGCACCGGGGAGCTGTTTTTT. Translated, it gives CATSGSGRTGELFF.

This clonotype was observed at least ten times. This rearrangement joins TRBV7-2 to TRBJ1-2; D unclear. CDR1 and CDR2 (germline): SGHTA, FQGNSA. The ends were cut back, 3 bases at V and 8 bases at J, with 13 bases in the middle. The CDR3 extends over 13 amino acids. In nucleotides, the CDR3 is TGTGCCAGCAGCTTTAATTGGCTGGGAGGCTACACCTTC. Translation gives CASSFNWLGGYTF.

This clonotype was recorded a few times. The rearrangement joins TRBV4-3 to TRBJ1-5; D not certain. Per the germline V gene, CDR1 is LGHNA and CDR2 is YSLEER. The CDR3 is 15 residues long. Trimming left V 2 bases short and J 0 bases short, with 8 bases between. CDR3 bases: TGCGCCAGCAGCCAATTGGCTAATAGCAATCAGCCCCAGCATTTT. Its translation is CASSQLANSNQPQHF.

V is TRBV5-1 and J is TRBJ1-2, with 9 bases aligning to TRBD1. Germline V gives CDR1 SGHRS, CDR2 YFSETQ. CDR3 length equals 15 residues. V trimming: 4 bases; J trimming: 4 bases; junction bases outside the gene matches: 8. The CDR3 loop reads CASSPWDRAIYGYTF. In DNA form, the CDR3 reads TGCGCCAGCAGCCCATGGGACAGGGCGATCTATGGCTACACCTTC.

This clonotype showed up just a few times. The chain combines TRBV7-9 with TRBJ2-6; D gene unclear. Germline-derived CDR1 and CDR2 are SEHNR and FQNEAQ (reference sequence). CDR3 size: 15 residues. V lost 5 bases and J lost 1, with 9 bases in between. DNA for the CDR3: TGTGCCAGCAGCATGCCCGAATCTGGGGCCAACGTCCTGACTTTC. Its translation is CASSMPESGANVLTF.

This clonotype appeared a few times. V is TRBV27 and J is TRBJ1-5; a possible D gene is TRBD1 (6 bases). CDR1 is MNHEY and CDR2 is SMNVEV in the germline V gene (reference sequence). V lost 5 bases to trimming and J lost 4 bases, with 24 bases between them. This CDR3 region has 18 residues. The CDR3: CASSPTRGGGWRNQPQHF. The CDR3 nucleotides are TGTGCCAGCAGTCCAACCCGGGGGGGGGGCTGGAGAAATCAGCCCCAGCATTTT.

This rearrangement joins TRBV5-1 to TRBJ2-5, with 7 bases aligning to TRBD1. Per germline, CDR1 SGHRS and CDR2 YFSETQ. This CDR3 has 16 residues. The trim removed 5 bases at V and 4 bases at J, leaving 14 bases unmatched. The CDR3 DNA follows: TGCGCCAGCAGAACGGGGAGTGGGACAGTTCCAGAGACCCAGTACTTC. As protein: CASRTGSGTVPETQYF.

The chain carries TRBV6-1 and TRBJ2-5, with 11 positions matching TRBD1. CDR1 and CDR2 (germline): MNHNS, SASEGT. CDR3 size: 16 residues. V was clipped by 3 bases and J by 5 bases; unmatched bases: 8. In nucleotides, the CDR3 is TGTGCCAGCAGTGATATACCGGGACAGGGGGAGGAGACCCAGTACTTC. Protein sequence: CASSDIPGQGEETQYF.

This sequence joins TRBV7-2 and TRBJ1-2; D not certain. CDR3 length equals 13 residues. Trimming took off 5 bases at V and 4 bases at J, with 11 bases between the two ends. Germline V gene lookup returns CDR1 SGHTA and CDR2 FQGNSA. DNA of the CDR3: TGTGCCAGCAGCCCGGACGGAATCTATGGCTACACCTTC. It specifies CASSPDGIYGYTF.

This chain connects TRBV19 to TRBJ2-4; 7 bases are a match to TRBD1. This CDR3 is 16 amino acids long. The V gene's germline CDR1 is LNHDA and CDR2 SQIVND (reference sequence). V lost 5 bases to trimming and J lost 0 bases; unmatched junction nucleotides: 7. The DNA for the CDR3 is TGTGCCAGTAGTCCTCGACAGGGCCTAGCCAAAAACATTCAGTACTTC. Protein: CASSPRQGLAKNIQYF.

This clonotype was picked up a small number of times. V gene TRBV7-2 combines with J gene TRBJ1-2; 7 nucleotides agree with TRBD1. Germline values: CDR1 SGHTA, CDR2 FQGNSA. The CDR3 is 14 residues long. Trimming removed 0 bases from V and 2 bases from J; junction bases left unmatched: 0. The CDR3 spells CASSLATGNYGYTF. The CDR3 nucleotides read TGTGCCAGCAGCTTAGCGACAGGGAACTATGGCTACACCTTC. The variable domain in full, completed from reference TRBV7-2 and TRBJ1-2, reads GAGVSQSPSNKVTEKGKDVELRCDPISGHTALYWYRQSLGQGLEFLIYFQGNSAPDKSGLPSDRFSAERTGGSVSTLTIQRTQQEDSAVYLCASSLATGNYGYTFGSGTRLTVV.

The chain employs TRBV20-1 and TRBJ2-7; D is possibly TRBD2 (6 bases). V lost 0 bases and J 2 bases, leaving 17 bases between the germline ends. CDR1 and CDR2 from the germline V gene are DFQATT and SNEGSKA (reference sequence). The CDR3 contains 16 residues. The CDR3 loop is CSARDRLATFTYEQYF. The CDR3 DNA is TGCAGTGCTAGAGATCGGCTAGCGACGTTTACCTACGAGCAGTACTTC.

The V call is TRBV12-3 or TRBV12-4, the J call TRBJ1-1, with D perhaps TRBD1 (6 bases). There are 14 residues in the CDR3. V was cut by 5 bases and J by 5 bases, with 15 bases left in between. The CDR3 region has the DNA TGTGCCAGCAGTGCCCCGTCGAGGGGGACTGAAGCTTTCTTT. It yields the protein CASSAPSRGTEAFF.

This clonotype appeared a few times. This chain joins TRBV10-3 and TRBJ2-1, with D unclear. V lost 3 bases to trimming and J lost 5 bases, with 8 bases between them. CDR3 length equals 13 residues. Germline V gene lookup returns CDR1 ENHRY and CDR2 SYGVKD. CDR3 nucleotide sequence: TGTGCCATCAGTGACGTCCGGGACAATGAGCAGTTCTTC. This sequence encodes CAISDVRDNEQFF.

The chain combines TRBV29-1 with TRBJ1-2; TRBD1 matches 8 bases. The CDR3 runs to 11 residues. In germline, CDR1 is SQVTM, CDR2 ANQGSEA. Trimming removed 7 bases from V and 8 bases from J; junction bases left unmatched: 6. The CDR3 spells CSATGVGGYTF. CDR3 nucleotide sequence: TGCAGCGCGACAGGGGTGGGAGGCTACACCTTC. The variable domain in full, completed from reference TRBV29-1 and TRBJ1-2, reads SAVISQKPSRDICQRGTSLTIQCQVDSQVTMMFWYRQQPGQSLTLIATANQGSEATYESGFVIDKFPISRPNLTFSTLTVSNMSPEDSSIYLCSATGVGGYTFGSGTRLTVV.

This clonotype was recorded a few times. The chain couples TRBV4-1 to TRBJ2-4; TRBD1 is a possible D gene (5 bases). V lost 0 bases and J 7 bases, leaving 13 bases between the germline ends. The CDR3 sequence is 15 residues long. CDR1 and CDR2 from the germline V gene are MGHRA and YSYEKL. CDR3 nucleotide sequence: TGCGCCAGCAGCCAAGATTCAGGGCAGTGGAACATTCAGTACTTC. As protein: CASSQDSGQWNIQYF.

The rearrangement joins TRBV2 to TRBJ2-7, with 9 bases aligning to TRBD1. CDR3 size: 14 residues. From germline, CDR1 is SNHLY and CDR2 FYNNEI. With 3 bases clipped from V and 3 bases from J, the junction kept 3 bases outside the gene matches. The CDR3 DNA follows: TGTGCCAGCAGTGATCCGGGACAGGGCTACGAGCAGTACTTC. Residues: CASSDPGQGYEQYF.

V and J are TRBV5-1 and TRBJ2-1, with 12 bases that match TRBD2. This CDR3 spans 15 amino acids. Trimming removed 1 base from V and 8 bases from J; junction bases left unmatched: 4. The germline V gene has CDR1 SGHRS and CDR2 YFSETQ. CDR3 in DNA: TGCGCCAGCAGCTTGCAGACTAGCGGGGGTGATGAGCAGTTCTTC. Translated: CASSLQTSGGDEQFF.

There are a few counts of this clonotype. Here the CDR3 reads CASSSFGRETQYF. In nucleotides, the CDR3 is TGTGCCAGCAGCTCCTTTGGGAGAGAGACCCAGTACTTC. The chain joins TRBV7-2 to TRBJ2-5; possibly TRBD2 for D (5 bases). Trimming removed 4 bases at V and 4 bases at J, with 10 bases between. This CDR3 contains 13 residues. Germline V CDR1 and CDR2: SGHTA, FQGNSA.

The chain links TRBV19 to TRBJ2-5, with D maybe TRBD2 (6 bases). The V end lost 7 bases, the J end lost 5 bases, and 20 bases lay between the germline ends. Germline V lookup: CDR1 LNHDA, CDR2 SQIVND (reference sequence). The CDR3 covers 15 residues. CDR3 protein: CASTTRGLVGETQYF. The CDR3 nucleotides read TGTGCCAGTACCACCCGGGGACTGGTGGGGGAGACCCAGTACTTC.

This chain uses TRBV7-2 with TRBJ2-5, with D possibly being TRBD2 (5 bases). This CDR3 is 13 amino acids long. CDR1 is SGHTA, CDR2 FQGNSA, per germline. V gave up 5 bases and J gave up 2 bases, with 9 bases separating them. This CDR3 reads CASSPWRQETQYF. CDR3 in DNA: TGTGCCAGCAGCCCGTGGAGGCAAGAGACCCAGTACTTC.

The V gene is TRBV7-9, the J gene TRBJ2-1; 9 bases fit TRBD2. Trimming at V came to 7 bases and at J to 10 bases, leaving 11 bases not matched to a gene. Germline V gives CDR1 SEHNR, CDR2 FQNEAQ (reference sequence). This CDR3 comprises 14 residues. Written as DNA, the CDR3 is TGTGCCAGCATGGCGGGAGGGCCACCGAGGGAGCAGTTCTTC. This codes for CASMAGGPPREQFF.

This clonotype was detected only a few times. The DNA for the CDR3 is TGTGCCAGCAGCCGCACAGGGATTGGGGGCTACACCTTC. It is translated as CASSRTGIGGYTF. The V call is TRBV12-3 or TRBV12-4, the J call TRBJ1-2; weak D call: TRBD1 (6 bases). This CDR3 has 13 amino acids. Trimming left V 6 bases short and J 8 bases short, with 16 bases between.

This clonotype was observed a few times. This sequence joins TRBV6-6 and TRBJ2-3; unclear D gene. The germline V gene encodes CDR1 MNHNY and CDR2 SVGAGI (reference sequence). V was trimmed by 7 bases and J by 7 bases, leaving 12 bases between them. This CDR3 spans 12 amino acids. DNA for the CDR3: TGTGCCAGCAATCAAGGCTCCAATACGCAGTATTTT. It specifies CASNQGSNTQYF.

As concerns this clonotype: Since a much larger clone is just one base distant, this may be a read error. No conserved phenylalanine or tryptophan is present at the end of the CDR3, so a read error is the likely explanation. The CDR3 protein is CASSLISRGGPRVSNQPQHS. CDR3 DNA sequence: TGTGCCAGCAGCTTAATTTCCAGGGGGGGGCCCAGGGTTTCCAATCAGCCCCAGCATTCT. This rearrangement joins TRBV7-2 to TRBJ1-5, with TRBD1 matching 7 bases. The V gene end was trimmed by 2 bases and the J gene end by 3 bases; junction bases not matched to a gene: 19. The CDR3 loop spans 20 amino acids. The germline CDR1 and CDR2 sequences are SGHTA and FQGNSA.

The chain recombines TRBV7-2 with TRBJ2-2; tentatively, D is TRBD2 (5 bases). Per germline, CDR1 SGHTA and CDR2 FQGNSA. The CDR3 is made up of 17 amino acids. V was pared by 0 bases and J by 0 bases, with 11 bases between. The CDR3 DNA follows: TGTGCCAGCAGCTTAGCCGGCTGGACTGCGAACACCGGGGAGCTGTTTTTT. Translation: CASSLAGWTANTGELFF.

Here the CDR3 reads CASAWSRNTEAFF. CDR3 in DNA: TGTGCTAGTGCCTGGAGTAGGAACACTGAAGCTTTCTTT. The J gene is TRBJ1-1, the V gene TRBV12-5; D unresolved. Trimming removed 7 bases from V and 1 base from J, with 10 bases in between. The germline gives CDR1 LGHNT, CDR2 FRNRAP. The CDR3 has 13 residues.